Only a few counts were recorded for the clone carrying this TCR beta chain. This entry is derived from a study of T cells in Graves' hyperthyroidism and ophthalmopathy. Template material for amplifying TCR beta CDR3 regions consisted of RNA transcripts. With the HTBI primer set, the TCR CDR3 went through a first round of RT-PCR. A single record per CDR3 protein comes from TCRdb applying MiXCR to the multiplex PCR reads. The sample records a few hundred thousand distinct CDR3 sequences, 35% to 55% being singletons. The germline V gene has CDR1 SEHNR and CDR2 FQNEAQ (reference sequence). There are 12 residues in the CDR3. V lost 3 bases and J 15 bases, leaving 15 bases between the germline ends. Graves' hyperthyroidism without ophthalmopathy progression within 18 months was termed stable.

What was sequenced was peripheral blood or thyroid tissue (not recorded which). The rearrangement uses TRBV7-9 and TRBJ2-1; possibly TRBD2 for D (6 bases). The receptor's source is a woman under 30 with Graves' hyperthyroidism. CDR3 coding DNA: TGTGCCAGCAGCTTCGGCGGGAACGAGGGGTTCTTC. It is translated as CASSFGGNEGFF.